This T cell receptor (beta chain) was retrieved from a study of blood T cell repertoires in COVID-19. Overall study: Sources were T cells, B-cell-depleted T cells, or PBMCs; the material itself was cDNA or gDNA.

Clones were read by immunoSEQ multiplex PCR, and TCRdb kept only the in-frame ones, dropping some. The sample records fewer than 350,000 clones, approximately 84% being singletons. The CDR3 extends over 12 amino acids. The ends were cut back, 4 bases at V and 3 bases at J, with 5 bases in the middle. The V gene's germline CDR1 is MDHEN and CDR2 SYDVKM. Sequencing was done on a sample of peripheral blood. The genes are TRBV28 and TRBJ2-3; D call uncertain. The TCR sequence derives from a woman under 40 who had recovered from COVID-19. The CDR3 reads CASSYYTDTQYF. The DNA for the CDR3 is TGTGCCAGCAGTTACTATACAGATACGCAGTATTTT.